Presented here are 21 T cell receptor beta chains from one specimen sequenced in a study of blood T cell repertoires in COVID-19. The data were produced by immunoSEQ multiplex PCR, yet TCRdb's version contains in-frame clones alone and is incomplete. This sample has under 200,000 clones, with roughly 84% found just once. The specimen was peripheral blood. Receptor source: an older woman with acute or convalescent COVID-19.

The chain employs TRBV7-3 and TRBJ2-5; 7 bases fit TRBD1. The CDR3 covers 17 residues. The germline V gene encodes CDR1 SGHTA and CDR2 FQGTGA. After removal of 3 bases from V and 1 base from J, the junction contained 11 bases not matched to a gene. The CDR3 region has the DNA TGTGCCAGCAGCTTGACATCCACAAGGGACAGCCAAGAGACCCAGTACTTC. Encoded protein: CASSLTSTRDSQETQYF.

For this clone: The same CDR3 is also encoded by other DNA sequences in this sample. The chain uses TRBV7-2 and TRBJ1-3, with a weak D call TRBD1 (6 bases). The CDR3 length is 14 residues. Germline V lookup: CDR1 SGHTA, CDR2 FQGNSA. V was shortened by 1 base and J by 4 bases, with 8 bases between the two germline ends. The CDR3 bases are TGTGCCAGCAGCTTAGGAACAGGGGGAAACACCATATATTTT. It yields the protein CASSLGTGGNTIYF. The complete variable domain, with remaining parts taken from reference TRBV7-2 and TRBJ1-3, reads GAGVSQSPSNKVTEKGKDVELRCDPISGHTALYWYRQSLGQGLEFLIYFQGNSAPDKSGLPSDRFSAERTGGSVSTLTIQRTQQEDSAVYLCASSLGTGGNTIYFGEGSWLTVV.

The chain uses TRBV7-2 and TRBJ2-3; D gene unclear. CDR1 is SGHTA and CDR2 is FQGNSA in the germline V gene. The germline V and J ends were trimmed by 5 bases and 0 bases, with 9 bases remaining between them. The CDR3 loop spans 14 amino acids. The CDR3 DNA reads TGTGCCAGCAGCGTAACTACTAGCACAGATACGCAGTATTTT. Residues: CASSVTTSTDTQYF.

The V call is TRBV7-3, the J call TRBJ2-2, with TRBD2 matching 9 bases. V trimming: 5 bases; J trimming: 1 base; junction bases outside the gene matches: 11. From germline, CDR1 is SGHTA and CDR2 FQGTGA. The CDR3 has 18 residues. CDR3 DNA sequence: TGTGCCAGCAGCCCCCGAAGTAGCGGGGGCCAGAACACCGGGGAGCTGTTTTTT. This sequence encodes CASSPRSSGGQNTGELFF. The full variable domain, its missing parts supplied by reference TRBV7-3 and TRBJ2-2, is GAGVSQTPSNKVTEKGKYVELRCDPISGHTALYWYRQSLGQGPEFLIYFQGTGAADDSGLPNDRFFAVRPEGSVSTLKIQRTERGDSAVYLCASSPRSSGGQNTGELFFGEGSRLTVL.

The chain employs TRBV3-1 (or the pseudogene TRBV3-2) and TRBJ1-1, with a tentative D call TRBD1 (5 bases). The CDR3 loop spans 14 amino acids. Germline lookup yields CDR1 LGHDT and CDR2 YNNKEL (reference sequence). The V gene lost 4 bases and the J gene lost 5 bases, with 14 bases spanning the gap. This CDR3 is CASSRGPLGTEAFF. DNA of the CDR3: TGTGCCAGCAGCCGGGGCCCTTTGGGAACTGAAGCTTTCTTT.

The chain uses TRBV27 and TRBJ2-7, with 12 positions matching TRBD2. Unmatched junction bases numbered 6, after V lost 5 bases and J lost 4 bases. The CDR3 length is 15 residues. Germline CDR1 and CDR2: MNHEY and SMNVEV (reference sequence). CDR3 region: CASSDLAGGLYEQYF. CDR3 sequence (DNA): TGTGCCAGCAGTGATCTAGCGGGGGGGCTTTACGAGCAGTACTTC.

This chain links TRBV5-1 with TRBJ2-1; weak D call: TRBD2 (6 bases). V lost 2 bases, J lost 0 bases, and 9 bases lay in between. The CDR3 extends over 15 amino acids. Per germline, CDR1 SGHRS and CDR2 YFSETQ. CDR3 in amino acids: CASSFSGSSYNEQFF. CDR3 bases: TGCGCCAGCAGCTTTAGCGGTAGCTCCTACAATGAGCAGTTCTTC.

CDR3 nucleotide sequence: TGTGCCAGCGGCCGGGGACTAGCCCCAGATACGCAGTATTTT. Translation gives CASGRGLAPDTQYF. The chain combines TRBV9 with TRBJ2-3; 9 bases line up with TRBD2. This CDR3 spans 14 amino acids. CDR1 is SGDLS, CDR2 YYNGEE, per germline. V trimming: 7 bases; J trimming: 4 bases; junction bases outside the gene matches: 7.

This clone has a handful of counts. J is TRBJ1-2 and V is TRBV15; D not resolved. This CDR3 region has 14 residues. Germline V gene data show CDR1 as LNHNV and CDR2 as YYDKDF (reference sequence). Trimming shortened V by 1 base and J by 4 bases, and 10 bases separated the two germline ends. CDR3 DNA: TGTGCCACCAGCAGAGCTAATTCCCCCTATGGCTACACCTTC. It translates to CATSRANSPYGYTF.

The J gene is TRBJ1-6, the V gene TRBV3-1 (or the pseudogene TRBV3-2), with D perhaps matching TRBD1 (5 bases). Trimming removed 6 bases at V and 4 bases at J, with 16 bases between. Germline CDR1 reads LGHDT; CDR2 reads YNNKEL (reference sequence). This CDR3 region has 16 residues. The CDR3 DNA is TGTGCCAGCAGGGAGAGGACAACGGCTTATAATTCACCCCTCCACTTT. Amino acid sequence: CASRERTTAYNSPLHF.

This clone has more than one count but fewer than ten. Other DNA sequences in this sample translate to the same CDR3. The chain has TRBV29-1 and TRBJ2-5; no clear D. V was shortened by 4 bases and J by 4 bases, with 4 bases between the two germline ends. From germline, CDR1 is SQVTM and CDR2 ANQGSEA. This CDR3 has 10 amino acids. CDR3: CSVGGETQYF. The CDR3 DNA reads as TGCAGCGTTGGAGGAGAGACCCAGTACTTC.

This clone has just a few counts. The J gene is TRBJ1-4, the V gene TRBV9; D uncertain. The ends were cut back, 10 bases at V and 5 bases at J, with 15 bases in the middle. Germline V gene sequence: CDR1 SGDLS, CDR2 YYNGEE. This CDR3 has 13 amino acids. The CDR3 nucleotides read TGTGCCGGAAACCCTTCGGGGAATGAAAAACTGTTTTTT. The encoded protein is CAGNPSGNEKLFF. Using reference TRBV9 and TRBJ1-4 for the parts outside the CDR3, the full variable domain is DSGVTQTPKHLITATGQRVTLRCSPRSGDLSVYWYQQSLDQGLQFLIQYYNGEERAKGNILERFSAQQFPDLHSELNLSSLELGDSALYFCAGNPSGNEKLFFGSGTQLSVL.

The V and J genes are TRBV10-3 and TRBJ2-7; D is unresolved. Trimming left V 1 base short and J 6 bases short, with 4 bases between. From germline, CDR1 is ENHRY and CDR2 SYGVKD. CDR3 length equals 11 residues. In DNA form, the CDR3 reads TGTGCCATCAGTGAGTTGAGCGAGCAGTACTTC. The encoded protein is CAISELSEQYF.

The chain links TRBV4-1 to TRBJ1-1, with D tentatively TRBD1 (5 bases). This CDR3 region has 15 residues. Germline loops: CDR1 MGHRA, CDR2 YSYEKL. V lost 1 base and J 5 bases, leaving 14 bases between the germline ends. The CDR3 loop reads CASSQAEEGRTEAFF. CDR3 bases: TGCGCCAGCAGCCAAGCAGAGGAGGGGAGGACTGAAGCTTTCTTT.

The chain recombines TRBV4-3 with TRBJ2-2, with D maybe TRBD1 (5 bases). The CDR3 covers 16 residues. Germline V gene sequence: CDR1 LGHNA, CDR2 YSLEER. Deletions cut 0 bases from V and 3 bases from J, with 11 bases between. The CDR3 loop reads CASSQERQQDTGELFF. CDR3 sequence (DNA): TGCGCCAGCAGCCAAGAACGACAGCAGGACACCGGGGAGCTGTTTTTT.

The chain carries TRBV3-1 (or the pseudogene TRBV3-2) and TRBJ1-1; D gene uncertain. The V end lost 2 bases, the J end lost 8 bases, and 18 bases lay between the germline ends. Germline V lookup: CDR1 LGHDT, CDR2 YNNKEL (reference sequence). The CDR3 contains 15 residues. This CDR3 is CASSQLPPGSTEAFF. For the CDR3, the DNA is TGTGCCAGCAGCCAACTCCCCCCGGGTAGCACAGAAGCTTTCTTT.

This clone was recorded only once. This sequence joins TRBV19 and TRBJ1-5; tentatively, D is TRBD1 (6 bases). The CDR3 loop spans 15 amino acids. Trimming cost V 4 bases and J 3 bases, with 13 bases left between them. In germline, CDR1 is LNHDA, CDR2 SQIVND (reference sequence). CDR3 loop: CASSTTGGANQPQHF. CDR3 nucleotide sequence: TGTGCCAGTAGTACTACCGGGGGGGCCAATCAGCCCCAGCATTTT. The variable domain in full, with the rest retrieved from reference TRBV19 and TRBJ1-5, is DGGITQSPKYLFRKEGQNVTLSCEQNLNHDAMYWYRQDPGQGLRLIYYSQIVNDFQKGDIAEGYSVSREKKESFPLTVTSAQKNPTAFYLCASSTTGGANQPQHFGDGTRLSIL.

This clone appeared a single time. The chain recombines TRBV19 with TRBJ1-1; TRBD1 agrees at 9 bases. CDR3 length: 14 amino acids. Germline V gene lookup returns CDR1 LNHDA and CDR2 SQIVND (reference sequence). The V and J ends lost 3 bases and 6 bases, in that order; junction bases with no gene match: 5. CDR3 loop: CASSIRQGVSEAFF. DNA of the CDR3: TGTGCCAGTAGTATTCGACAGGGGGTGTCTGAAGCTTTCTTT. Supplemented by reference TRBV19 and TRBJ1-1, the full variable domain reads DGGITQSPKYLFRKEGQNVTLSCEQNLNHDAMYWYRQDPGQGLRLIYYSQIVNDFQKGDIAEGYSVSREKKESFPLTVTSAQKNPTAFYLCASSIRQGVSEAFFGQGTRLTVV.

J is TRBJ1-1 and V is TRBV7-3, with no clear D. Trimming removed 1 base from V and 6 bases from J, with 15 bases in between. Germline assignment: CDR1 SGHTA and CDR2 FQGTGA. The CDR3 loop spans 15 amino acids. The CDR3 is CASSLSARISAEAFF. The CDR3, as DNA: TGTGCCAGCAGCTTAAGCGCCAGGATATCCGCTGAAGCTTTCTTT.

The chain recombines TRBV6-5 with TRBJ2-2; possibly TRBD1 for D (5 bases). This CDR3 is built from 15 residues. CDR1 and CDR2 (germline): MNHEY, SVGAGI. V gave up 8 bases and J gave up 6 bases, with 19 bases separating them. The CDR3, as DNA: TGTGCCAGCGGGCTTTCCCAAACCAGGGCCGGGGAGCTGTTTTTT. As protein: CASGLSQTRAGELFF.

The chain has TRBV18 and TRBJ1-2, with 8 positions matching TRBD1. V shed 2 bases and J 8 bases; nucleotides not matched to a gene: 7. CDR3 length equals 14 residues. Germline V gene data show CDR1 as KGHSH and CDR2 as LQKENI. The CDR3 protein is CASSPWDRSGGYTF. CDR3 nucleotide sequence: TGTGCCAGCTCACCATGGGACAGGTCAGGCGGCTACACCTTC.